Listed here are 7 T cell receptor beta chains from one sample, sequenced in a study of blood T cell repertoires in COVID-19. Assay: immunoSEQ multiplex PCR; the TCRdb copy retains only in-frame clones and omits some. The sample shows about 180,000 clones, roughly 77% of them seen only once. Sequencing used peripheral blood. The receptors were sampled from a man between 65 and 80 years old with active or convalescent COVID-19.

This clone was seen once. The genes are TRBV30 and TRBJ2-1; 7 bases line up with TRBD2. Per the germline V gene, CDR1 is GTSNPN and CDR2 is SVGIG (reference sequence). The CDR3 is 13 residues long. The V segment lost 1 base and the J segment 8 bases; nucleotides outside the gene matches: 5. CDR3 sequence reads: CAWSAGLVYEQFF. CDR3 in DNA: TGTGCCTGGAGTGCCGGACTAGTATATGAGCAGTTCTTC.

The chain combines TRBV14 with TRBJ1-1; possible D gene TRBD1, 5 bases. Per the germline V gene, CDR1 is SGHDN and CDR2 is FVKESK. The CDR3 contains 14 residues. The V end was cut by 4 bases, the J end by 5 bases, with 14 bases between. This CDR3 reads CASSPYGGVTEAFF. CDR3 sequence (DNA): TGTGCCAGCAGCCCCTATGGGGGGGTGACTGAAGCTTTCTTT.

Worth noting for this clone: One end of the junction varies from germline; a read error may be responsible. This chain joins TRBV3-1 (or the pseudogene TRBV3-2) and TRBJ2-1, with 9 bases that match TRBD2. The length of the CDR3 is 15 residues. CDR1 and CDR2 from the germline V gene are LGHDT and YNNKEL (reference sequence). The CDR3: CASSQPGLAYYEQFF. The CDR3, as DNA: TGTGCCAGCAGCCAACCGGGACTAGCCTACTATGAGCAGTTCTTC.

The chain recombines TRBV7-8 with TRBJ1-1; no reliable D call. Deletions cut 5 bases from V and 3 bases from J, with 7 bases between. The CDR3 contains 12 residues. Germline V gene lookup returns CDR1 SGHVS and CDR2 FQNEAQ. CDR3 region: CASSRRDTEAFF. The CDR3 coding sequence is TGTGCCAGCAGCCGGAGGGACACTGAAGCTTTCTTT.

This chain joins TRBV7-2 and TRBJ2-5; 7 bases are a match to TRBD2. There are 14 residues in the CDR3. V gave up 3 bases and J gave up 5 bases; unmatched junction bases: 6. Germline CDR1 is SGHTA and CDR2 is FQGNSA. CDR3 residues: CASSFGGGGETQYF. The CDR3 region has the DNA TGTGCCAGCAGCTTTGGCGGGGGAGGGGAGACCCAGTACTTC. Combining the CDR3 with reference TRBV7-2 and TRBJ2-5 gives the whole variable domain GAGVSQSPSNKVTEKGKDVELRCDPISGHTALYWYRQSLGQGLEFLIYFQGNSAPDKSGLPSDRFSAERTGGSVSTLTIQRTQQEDSAVYLCASSFGGGGETQYFGPGTRLLVL.

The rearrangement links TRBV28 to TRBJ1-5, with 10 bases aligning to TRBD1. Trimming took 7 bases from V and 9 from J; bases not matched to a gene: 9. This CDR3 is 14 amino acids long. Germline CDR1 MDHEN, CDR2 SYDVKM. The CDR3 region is CASNTGQGSSPQHF. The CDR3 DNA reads TGTGCCAGCAATACGGGACAGGGGAGTTCGCCCCAGCATTTT.

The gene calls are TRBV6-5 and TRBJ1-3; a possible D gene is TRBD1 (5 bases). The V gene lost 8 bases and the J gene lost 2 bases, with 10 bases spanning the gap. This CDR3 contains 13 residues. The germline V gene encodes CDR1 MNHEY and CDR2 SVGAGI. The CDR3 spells CASQDSAGNTIYF. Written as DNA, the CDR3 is TGTGCCAGCCAAGACAGTGCTGGAAACACCATATATTTT.